Below are 26 T cell receptor beta chains sequenced from a single sample in a study of CD8 T cells in Susac syndrome. Reverse transcription of 0.5 to 1 ug RNA was performed with random hexamers. TCRdb re-derived calls from the immunoSEQ multiplex PCR reads in MiXCR, one entry per CDR3 protein. The data hold a few hundred thousand distinct CDR3 sequences, with approximately 94% observed a single time. Sequenced material: CD4+ T cells from PBMCs. The receptor set was obtained from a human donor with Susac syndrome.

The CDR3 DNA is TGTGCCAGCAACGACAGGGGCACCTATGGCTACACCTTC. Amino acids: CASNDRGTYGYTF. The chain carries TRBV25-1 and TRBJ1-2; TRBD1 agrees at 8 bases. After removal of 7 bases from V and 4 bases from J, the junction contained 5 bases not matched to a gene. The CDR3 spans 13 residues. The germline V gene has CDR1 MGHDK and CDR2 SYGVNS.

This clonotype was recorded once. This chain connects TRBV19 to TRBJ1-1; perhaps TRBD1 as D (5 bases). The germline gives CDR1 LNHDA, CDR2 SQIVND (reference sequence). V was clipped by 8 bases and J by 1 base, with 14 bases between them. This CDR3 spans 14 amino acids. As DNA, the CDR3 is TGTGCCAGTCTCGACCGCAGGGAGAACACTGAAGCTTTCTTT. It specifies CASLDRRENTEAFF.

This sequence joins TRBV7-9 and TRBJ1-1; 7 bases line up with TRBD1. This CDR3 is built from 15 residues. The J segment lost 11 bases and the V segment lost 5 bases, leaving 17 bases of the junction unmatched. Germline assignment: CDR1 SEHNR and CDR2 FQNEAQ (reference sequence). This chain's CDR3 is CASSGPWDSPGGAFF. The CDR3 coding sequence is TGTGCCAGCAGCGGGCCATGGGACAGTCCGGGGGGGGCTTTCTTT.

This clonotype was seen a few times. The CDR3: CASSLRGDQPQHF. CDR3 nucleotides: TGCGCCAGCAGCTTGAGAGGGGATCAGCCCCAGCATTTT. V is TRBV5-1 and J is TRBJ1-5, with D possibly matching TRBD1 (5 bases). Between the trimmed V and J ends, which lost 1 base and 5 bases, there was a span of 7 bases. The CDR3 covers 13 residues. The germline V gene encodes CDR1 SGHRS and CDR2 YFSETQ.

The genes are TRBV30 and TRBJ1-5; D possibly corresponds to TRBD1 (5 bases). This CDR3 spans 16 amino acids. From germline, CDR1 is GTSNPN and CDR2 SVGIG (reference sequence). Trimming removed 2 bases at V and 6 bases at J, with 20 bases between. CDR3 amino acids: CAWSSGAGSGSQPQHF. As DNA, the CDR3 is TGTGCCTGGAGTTCAGGAGCAGGGAGCGGGAGTCAGCCCCAGCATTTT.

CDR3 sequence (DNA): TGTGCCAGCAGTGGGAGGGACGAGCAGTACTTC. Protein sequence: CASSGRDEQYF. The rearrangement links TRBV2 to TRBJ2-7; maybe TRBD2 (6 bases). The germline V gene encodes CDR1 SNHLY and CDR2 FYNNEI. This CDR3 contains 11 residues. Trimming cost V 4 bases and J 5 bases, with 6 bases left between them.

The V and J genes are TRBV20-1 and TRBJ1-3; D may be TRBD1 (5 bases). Germline loops: CDR1 DFQATT, CDR2 SNEGSKA (reference sequence). The CDR3 runs to 13 residues. Trimming removed 6 bases from V and 4 bases from J, with 13 bases in between. CDR3 in DNA: TGCAGTGCAGCAGGGTCGGGCGGAAACACCATATATTTT. The encoded protein is CSAAGSGGNTIYF.

This clonotype appeared a single time. CDR3 sequence reads: CASSITDRGNIQYF. DNA for the CDR3: TGTGCCAGTAGTATAACCGACAGGGGGAACATTCAGTACTTC. J is TRBJ2-4 and V is TRBV19; TRBD1 aligns across 9 bases. Trimming took 2 bases from V and 7 from J; bases not matched to a gene: 3. This CDR3 region has 14 residues. Germline values: CDR1 LNHDA, CDR2 SQIVND (reference sequence). Full variable domain (missing parts from reference TRBV19 and TRBJ2-4): DGGITQSPKYLFRKEGQNVTLSCEQNLNHDAMYWYRQDPGQGLRLIYYSQIVNDFQKGDIAEGYSVSREKKESFPLTVTSAQKNPTAFYLCASSITDRGNIQYFGAGTRLSVL.

The rearrangement links TRBV18 to TRBJ2-3; possibly TRBD1 or TRBD2 for D (5 bases each). This CDR3 has 14 residues. Germline V CDR1 and CDR2: KGHSH, LQKENI. Trimming removed 3 bases from V and 1 base from J, with 8 bases in between. The CDR3 is CASSPRDGTDTQYF. The CDR3 coding sequence is TGTGCCAGCTCACCCCGGGACGGCACAGATACGCAGTATTTT.

The chain links TRBV29-1 to TRBJ1-2; 11 bases line up with TRBD1. The CDR3 spans 15 residues. CDR1 SQVTM and CDR2 ANQGSEA come from the germline V gene. Unmatched junction bases numbered 7, after V lost 3 bases and J lost 4 bases. CDR3: CSVDARDRGFYGYTF. The CDR3, as DNA: TGCAGCGTTGACGCCCGGGACAGGGGGTTCTATGGCTACACCTTC.

This clonotype has a handful of counts. The genes are TRBV28 and TRBJ2-1; no definite D call. The CDR3 spans 13 residues. CDR1 is MDHEN and CDR2 is SYDVKM in the germline V gene. Deletions cut 7 bases from V and 3 bases from J, with 10 bases between. CDR3 nucleotides: TGTGCCAGCACCAAGACGGACTACAATGAGCAGTTCTTC. Translating it yields CASTKTDYNEQFF.

V usage is TRBV28 and J usage is TRBJ1-2, with 9 bases aligning to TRBD1. Trimming took 5 bases from V and 2 from J; bases not matched to a gene: 6. From germline, CDR1 is MDHEN and CDR2 SYDVKM. This CDR3 contains 15 residues. DNA of the CDR3: TGTGCCAGCAGTCAGGACAGGGGTCGCAACTATGGCTACACCTTC. Translating it yields CASSQDRGRNYGYTF.

The chain recombines TRBV29-1 with TRBJ1-2; perhaps TRBD1 as D (6 bases). The V end was cut by 7 bases, the J end by 4 bases, with 16 bases between. The length of the CDR3 is 13 residues. The germline CDR1 and CDR2 sequences are SQVTM and ANQGSEA. CDR3 amino acids: CSAEGQTPYGYTF. The CDR3 DNA follows: TGCAGCGCCGAAGGACAGACCCCCTATGGCTACACCTTC.

V and J are TRBV6-1 and TRBJ2-3; TRBD1 or TRBD2 may be the D gene (5 bases each). This CDR3 has 15 residues. The germline V gene has CDR1 MNHNS and CDR2 SASEGT. V lost 2 bases and J lost 4, with 13 bases in between. The CDR3 sequence is CASSEPRGPPDTQYF. The CDR3 bases are TGTGCCAGCAGTGAACCCCGGGGCCCGCCAGATACGCAGTATTTT.

The chain has TRBV28 and TRBJ1-1; D is unclear. The germline V and J ends were trimmed by 4 bases and 5 bases, with 17 bases remaining between them. The CDR3 runs to 15 residues. Germline values: CDR1 MDHEN, CDR2 SYDVKM. For the CDR3, the DNA is TGTGCCAGCAGTTCCACCTCCTGGGAAGGGACTGAAGCTTTCTTT. This codes for CASSSTSWEGTEAFF. Full variable domain (outside the CDR3, taken from reference TRBV28 and TRBJ1-1): DVKVTQSSRYLVKRTGEKVFLECVQDMDHENMFWYRQDPGLGLRLIYFSYDVKMKEKGDIPEGYSVSREKKERFSLILESASTNQTSMYLCASSSTSWEGTEAFFGQGTRLTVV.

J is TRBJ1-1 and V is TRBV19; D uncertain. CDR3 length: 13 residues. With 5 bases removed from V and 8 bases from J, the gap between germline ends came to 15 bases. Germline V gene lookup returns CDR1 LNHDA and CDR2 SQIVND (reference sequence). The CDR3 is CASSHLTEREAFF. CDR3 in DNA: TGTGCCAGTAGTCACCTGACGGAGCGAGAAGCTTTCTTT.

The sample holds one count of this clonotype. The CDR3 nucleotides are TGCGCCAGCAGCCAAGAAAGACGTTCGAACACTGAAGCTTTCTTT. Amino acids: CASSQERRSNTEAFF. This rearrangement joins TRBV4-3 to TRBJ1-1; unclear D gene. CDR1 is LGHNA and CDR2 is YSLEER in the germline V gene. V lost 0 bases to trimming and J lost 1 base, with 9 bases between them. This CDR3 spans 15 amino acids.

The rearrangement uses TRBV7-2 and TRBJ1-5; D remains ambiguous. There are 17 residues in the CDR3. V lost 1 base to trimming and J lost 0 bases, with 13 bases between them. Germline-derived CDR1 and CDR2 are SGHTA and FQGNSA. CDR3 bases: TGTGCCAGCAGCTTAGTTTCGGGTCAGGCTAGCAATCAGCCCCAGCATTTT. Protein sequence: CASSLVSGQASNQPQHF.

This sequence joins TRBV14 and TRBJ2-1; a possible D gene is TRBD1 (5 bases). V was pared by 3 bases and J by 6 bases, with 15 bases between. The CDR3 is made up of 15 amino acids. Germline V CDR1 and CDR2: SGHDN, FVKESK. CDR3 bases: TGTGCCAGCAGCCAGGACAATATGCGGTCCAATGAGCAGTTCTTC. Translated: CASSQDNMRSNEQFF.

V is TRBV29-1 and J is TRBJ1-1; D may be TRBD1 (6 bases). CDR1 and CDR2 from the germline V gene are SQVTM and ANQGSEA. V shed 5 bases and J shed 3 bases, with 13 bases lying between them. The CDR3 extends over 13 amino acids. The DNA for the CDR3 is TGCAGCGTTACAGGGAACGTGCACACTGAAGCTTTCTTT. Protein product: CSVTGNVHTEAFF. Full variable domain (outside the CDR3, taken from reference TRBV29-1 and TRBJ1-1): SAVISQKPSRDICQRGTSLTIQCQVDSQVTMMFWYRQQPGQSLTLIATANQGSEATYESGFVIDKFPISRPNLTFSTLTVSNMSPEDSSIYLCSVTGNVHTEAFFGQGTRLTVV.

The gene calls are TRBV28 and TRBJ1-1; 7 nucleotides match TRBD1. The V and J ends lost 6 bases and 8 bases, in that order; junction bases with no gene match: 6. Germline CDR1 and CDR2: MDHEN and SYDVKM. The CDR3 totals 12 residues. The DNA of the CDR3 is TGTGCCAGCAGAGTGGGGACAGTCGAAGCTTTCTTT. Residues: CASRVGTVEAFF.

The J gene is TRBJ2-5, the V gene TRBV7-9; no firm D call. The germline V gene encodes CDR1 SEHNR and CDR2 FQNEAQ (reference sequence). The germline V and J ends were trimmed by 2 bases and 2 bases, with 6 bases remaining between them. This CDR3 region has 13 residues. The CDR3 DNA sequence: TGTGCCAGCAGCTTACTAGGTCAAGAGACCCAGTACTTC. Amino acids: CASSLLGQETQYF.

The V call is TRBV12-3 or TRBV12-4, the J call TRBJ2-1, with TRBD1 matching 8 bases. The CDR3 loop spans 16 amino acids. Trimming removed 5 bases from V and 2 bases from J; junction bases left unmatched: 8. CDR3 residues: CASSHGTDRAYNEQFF. CDR3 DNA: TGTGCCAGCAGTCATGGTACGGACAGGGCCTACAATGAGCAGTTCTTC.

The table lists this clonotype with a count of one. J is TRBJ2-1 and V is TRBV7-3; D is perhaps TRBD1 or TRBD2 (6 bases each). The germline V gene has CDR1 SGHTA and CDR2 FQGTGA. The CDR3 contains 14 residues. Trimming stripped 5 bases from V and 8 bases from J, with 16 bases between. The CDR3 loop reads CASSPRGPSHEQFF. The CDR3 DNA follows: TGTGCCAGCAGCCCCCGGGGGCCCTCCCATGAGCAGTTCTTC.

The chain links TRBV4-3 to TRBJ2-4; tentative D call: TRBD2 (6 bases). Germline V gives CDR1 LGHNA, CDR2 YSLEER. Trimming left V 3 bases short and J 8 bases short, with 14 bases between. The CDR3 has 14 residues. CDR3 in amino acids: CASSQEGPLDIQYF. DNA of the CDR3: TGCGCCAGCAGCCAGGAGGGACCCCTTGACATTCAGTACTTC.

The gene calls are TRBV3-1 and TRBJ1-2; D ambiguous. Germline V CDR1 and CDR2: LGHDT, YNNKEL (reference sequence). CDR3 length equals 15 residues. The ends were cut back, 0 bases at V and 3 bases at J, with 11 bases in the middle. The chain's CDR3 is CASSQDHGVDYGYTF. CDR3 nucleotide sequence: TGTGCCAGCAGCCAAGATCACGGAGTAGACTATGGCTACACCTTC.